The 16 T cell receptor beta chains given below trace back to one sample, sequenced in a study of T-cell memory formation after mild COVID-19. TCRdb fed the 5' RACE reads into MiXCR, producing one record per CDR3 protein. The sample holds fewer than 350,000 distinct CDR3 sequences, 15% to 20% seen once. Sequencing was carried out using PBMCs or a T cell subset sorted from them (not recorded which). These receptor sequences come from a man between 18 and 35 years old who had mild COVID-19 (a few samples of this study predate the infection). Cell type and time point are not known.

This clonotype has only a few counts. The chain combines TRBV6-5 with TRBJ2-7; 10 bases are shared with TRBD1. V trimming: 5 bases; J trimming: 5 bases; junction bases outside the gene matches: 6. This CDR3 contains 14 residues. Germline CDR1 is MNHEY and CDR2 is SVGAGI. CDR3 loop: CASSGRDRGHEQYF. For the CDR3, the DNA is TGTGCCAGCAGTGGCCGGGACAGGGGTCACGAGCAGTACTTC.

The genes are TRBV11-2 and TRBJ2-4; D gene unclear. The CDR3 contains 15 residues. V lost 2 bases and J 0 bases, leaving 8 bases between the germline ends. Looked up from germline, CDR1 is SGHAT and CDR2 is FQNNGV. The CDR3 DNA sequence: TGTGCCAGCAGCTTATCCGTTCAAGCCAAAAACATTCAGTACTTC. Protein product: CASSLSVQAKNIQYF.

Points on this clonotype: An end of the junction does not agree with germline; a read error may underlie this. CDR3 loop: CASSLAGAQDF. The CDR3 bases are TGTGCCAGCAGCTTAGCAGGGGCGCAGGACTTC. V and J are TRBV7-9 and TRBJ2-7, with D maybe TRBD1 (5 bases). In germline, CDR1 is SEHNR, CDR2 FQNEAQ (reference sequence). The CDR3 has 11 residues. Based on the CDR3 plus reference TRBV7-9 and TRBJ2-7, the full variable domain is DTGVSQNPRHKITKRGQNVTFRCDPISEHNRLYWYRQTLGQGPEFLTYFQNEAQLEKSRLLSDRFSAERPKGSFSTLEIQRTEQGDSAMYLCASSLAGAQDFGPGTRLTVT.

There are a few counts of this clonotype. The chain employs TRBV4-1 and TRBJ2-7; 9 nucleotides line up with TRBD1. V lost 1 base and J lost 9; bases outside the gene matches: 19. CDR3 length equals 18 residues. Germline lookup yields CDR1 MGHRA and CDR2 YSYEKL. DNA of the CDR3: TGCGCCAGCAGCCAAGCCTCCCGGAGTCGGACAGGGGCGCCTCGGCAGTACTTC. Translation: CASSQASRSRTGAPRQYF.

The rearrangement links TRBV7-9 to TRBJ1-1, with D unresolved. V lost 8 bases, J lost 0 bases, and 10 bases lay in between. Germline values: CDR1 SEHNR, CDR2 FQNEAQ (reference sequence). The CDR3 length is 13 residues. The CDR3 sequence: CASVSVLNTEAFF. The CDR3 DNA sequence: TGTGCCAGCGTCTCCGTTCTGAACACTGAAGCTTTCTTT.

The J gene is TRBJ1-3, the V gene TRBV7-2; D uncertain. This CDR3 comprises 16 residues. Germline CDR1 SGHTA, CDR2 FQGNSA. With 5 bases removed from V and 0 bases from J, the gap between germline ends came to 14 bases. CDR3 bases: TGTGCCAGCAGCCATGGACGCATAGGCTCTGGAAACACCATATATTTT. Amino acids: CASSHGRIGSGNTIYF.

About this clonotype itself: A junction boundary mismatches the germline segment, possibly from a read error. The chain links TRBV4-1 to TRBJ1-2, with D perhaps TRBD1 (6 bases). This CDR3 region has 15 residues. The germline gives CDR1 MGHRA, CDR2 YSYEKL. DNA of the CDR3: TGCGCAAGCAGCCGGGGACTAGGACAGAACTATGGCTACACCTTC. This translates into CASSRGLGQNYGYTF.

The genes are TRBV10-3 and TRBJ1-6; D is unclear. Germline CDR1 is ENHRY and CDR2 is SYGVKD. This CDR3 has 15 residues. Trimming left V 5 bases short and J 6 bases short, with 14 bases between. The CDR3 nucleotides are TGTGCCATCAGTCCGGCCCCACAAATTAATTCACCCCTCCACTTT. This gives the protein CAISPAPQINSPLHF.

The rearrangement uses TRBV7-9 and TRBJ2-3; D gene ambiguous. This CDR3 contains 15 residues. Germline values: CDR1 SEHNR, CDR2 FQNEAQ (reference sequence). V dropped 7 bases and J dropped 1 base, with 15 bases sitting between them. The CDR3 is CASTSEGRGTDTQYF. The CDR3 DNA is TGTGCCAGCACCTCCGAAGGAAGAGGCACAGATACGCAGTATTTT.

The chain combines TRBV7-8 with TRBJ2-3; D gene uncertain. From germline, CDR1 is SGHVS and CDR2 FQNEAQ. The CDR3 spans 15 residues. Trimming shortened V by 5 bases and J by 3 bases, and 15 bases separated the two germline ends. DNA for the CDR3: TGTGCCAGCAGCATCAGACGGGTGGGGACAGATACGCAGTATTTT. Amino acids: CASSIRRVGTDTQYF.

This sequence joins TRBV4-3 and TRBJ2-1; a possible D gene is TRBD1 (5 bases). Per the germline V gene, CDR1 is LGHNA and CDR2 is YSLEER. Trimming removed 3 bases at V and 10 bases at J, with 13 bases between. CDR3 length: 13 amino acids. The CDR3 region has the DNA TGCGCCAGCAGCCAGCCCCAGGGTATAGAGCAGTTCTTC. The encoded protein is CASSQPQGIEQFF.

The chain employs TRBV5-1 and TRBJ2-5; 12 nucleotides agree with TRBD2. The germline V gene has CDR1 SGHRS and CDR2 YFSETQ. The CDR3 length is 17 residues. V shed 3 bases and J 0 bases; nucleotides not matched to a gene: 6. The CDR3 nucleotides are TGCGCCAGCAGCTCCCGGACTAGCGGGGACTACCAAGAGACCCAGTACTTC. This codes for CASSSRTSGDYQETQYF.

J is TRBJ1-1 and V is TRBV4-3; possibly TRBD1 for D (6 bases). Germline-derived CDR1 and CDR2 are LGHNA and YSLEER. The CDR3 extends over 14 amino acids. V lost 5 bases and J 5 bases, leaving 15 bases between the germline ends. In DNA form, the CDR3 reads TGCGCCAGCAGCTCACAACAGGGTCAGACTGAAGCTTTCTTT. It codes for CASSSQQGQTEAFF.

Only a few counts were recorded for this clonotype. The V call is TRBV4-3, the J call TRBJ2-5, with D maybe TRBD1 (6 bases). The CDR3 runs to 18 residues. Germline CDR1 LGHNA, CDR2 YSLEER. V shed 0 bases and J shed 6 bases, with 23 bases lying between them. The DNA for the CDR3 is TGCGCCAGCAGCCAAGAGTGGGACACGCCCTCCCGTTTGAAGACCCAGTACTTC. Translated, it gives CASSQEWDTPSRLKTQYF.

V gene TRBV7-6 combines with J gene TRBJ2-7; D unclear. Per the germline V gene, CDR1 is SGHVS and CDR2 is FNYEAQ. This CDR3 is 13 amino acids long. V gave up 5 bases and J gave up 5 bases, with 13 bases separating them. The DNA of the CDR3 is TGTGCCAGCAGCCTTCAGCCCCGGGACGAGCAGTACTTC. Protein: CASSLQPRDEQYF. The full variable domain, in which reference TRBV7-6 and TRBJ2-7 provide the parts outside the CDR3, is GAGVSQSPRYKVTKRGQDVALRCDPISGHVSLYWYRQALGQGPEFLTYFNYEAQQDKSGLPNDRFSAERPEGSISTLTIQRTEQRDSAMYRCASSLQPRDEQYFGPGTRLTVT.

This CDR3 is CASGDRDVKNIQYF. The CDR3 nucleotides are TGTGCTAGTGGCGACCGGGACGTCAAAAACATTCAGTACTTC. V and J are TRBV12-5 and TRBJ2-4; tentatively, D is TRBD1 or TRBD2 (5 bases each). V was clipped by 6 bases and J by 3 bases, with 12 bases between them. The CDR3 spans 14 residues. Germline V gene data show CDR1 as LGHNT and CDR2 as FRNRAP.